This T cell receptor (beta chain) was documented in a study of molecular identifiers for immune sequencing clone quantification. V shed 0 bases and J shed 4 bases, with 6 bases lying between them. This CDR3 contains 13 residues. Per germline, CDR1 MNHEY and CDR2 SVGAGI. Previously published methods and listed TCR primers were used for the bulk TCR libraries. MiXCR, run by TCRdb on the PCR reads, gives a single entry per CDR3 protein. This table has approximately 320,000 distinct CDR3 sequences, roughly a quarter appearing once. With RNA at 10%, 30% or 50%, naive CD8 libraries came from approximately 22,000 to 940,000 sorted cells. Naive CD8 T cells, phenotype CD8+CD4-CCR7+CD45RA+, were sorted.

Sequenced input: naive CD8+ T cells from blood, with Jurkat cell RNA spiked in. Subset described: FACS-sorted CD8+CD4-CCR7+CD45RA+ naive T cells. The receptor's source is a human donor in good health. Some libraries in this study had Jurkat cell RNA spiked in. The chain recombines TRBV6-5 with TRBJ1-1; no clear D gene. CDR3 nucleotide sequence: TGTGCCAGCAGTTACTCGAGGAGCACTGAAGCTTTCTTT. Its translation: CASSYSRSTEAFF.